This passage covers 30 T cell receptor beta chains from one sample sequenced in a study of shared clonotypes between healthy human individuals. Sequencing used immunoSEQ multiplex PCR; TCRdb keeps in-frame clones, though not all of them. The sample has 2 million to 2.5 million clones; 93% are singletons. The sequencing input was naive CD4+ T cells from PBMCs. Sample subset: CD45RA+ positively selected. These receptors originate from a man between 18 and 35 years old in good health. Some clones in this sample may be carry-over from other donors' samples.

A note on this clone: Additional DNA sequences in this sample encode the identical CDR3. The V and J genes are TRBV7-9 and TRBJ2-1; D is ambiguous. This CDR3 is built from 13 residues. V lost 1 base to trimming and J lost 2 bases, with 3 bases between them. Germline V gene data show CDR1 as SEHNR and CDR2 as FQNEAQ (reference sequence). Here the CDR3 reads CASSLGPYNEQFF. As DNA, the CDR3 is TGTGCCAGCAGCTTAGGGCCCTACAATGAGCAGTTCTTC. The full variable domain, in which reference TRBV7-9 and TRBJ2-1 provide the parts outside the CDR3, is DTGVSQNPRHKITKRGQNVTFRCDPISEHNRLYWYRQTLGQGPEFLTYFQNEAQLEKSRLLSDRFSAERPKGSFSTLEIQRTEQGDSAMYLCASSLGPYNEQFFGPGTRLTVL.

Notes on this clone: Other DNA variants within this sample encode the same CDR3. V usage is TRBV6-5 and J usage is TRBJ2-7; the D gene is possibly TRBD2 (6 bases). The germline V gene has CDR1 MNHEY and CDR2 SVGAGI. The V and J ends lost 6 bases and 4 bases respectively, with 10 bases between them. The CDR3 loop spans 12 amino acids. Written as DNA, the CDR3 is TGTGCCAGCAGCGGCCGGGGGTACGAGCAGTACTTC. Translating gives CASSGRGYEQYF.

A note on this clone: This specimen includes other DNA sequences encoding the same CDR3. The CDR3 nucleotides are TGTGCCAGCAGTGGTCGGACGCGCCAAGAGACCCAGTACTTC. Its protein is CASSGRTRQETQYF. The chain links TRBV2 to TRBJ2-5; no reliable D call. Germline CDR1 and CDR2: SNHLY and FYNNEI. The V end was cut by 4 bases, the J end by 1 base, with 10 bases between. This CDR3 region has 14 residues.

The chain joins TRBV10-3 to TRBJ2-7; 8 nucleotides agree with TRBD1. The CDR3 runs 13 residues. V dropped 6 bases and J dropped 3; count of bases not matched to a gene: 4. The germline V gene has CDR1 ENHRY and CDR2 SYGVKD. CDR3 residues: CAIRQGVGYEQYF. In DNA form, the CDR3 reads TGTGCCATCAGACAGGGGGTGGGCTACGAGCAGTACTTC.

The V call is TRBV7-7, the J call TRBJ2-5, with a tentative D call TRBD1 (7 bases). The germline CDR1 and CDR2 sequences are SSHAT and FNYEAQ (reference sequence). V lost 5 bases and J 1 base, leaving 17 bases between the germline ends. The CDR3 covers 16 residues. The chain's CDR3 is CASSPIGGTVQETQYF. The CDR3 DNA follows: TGTGCCAGCAGCCCCATAGGGGGGACAGTCCAAGAGACCCAGTACTTC.

V usage is TRBV9 and J usage is TRBJ2-2; TRBD2 matches 13 bases. Germline loops: CDR1 SGDLS, CDR2 YYNGEE. The CDR3 is 15 residues long. V dropped 3 bases and J dropped 5; count of bases not matched to a gene: 1. Written as DNA, the CDR3 is TGTGCCAGCAGCGGACTAGCGGGAGGAACCGGGGAGCTGTTTTTT. Its translation is CASSGLAGGTGELFF.

The rearrangement joins TRBV7-2 to TRBJ2-4; 11 bases line up with TRBD2. Germline lookup yields CDR1 SGHTA and CDR2 FQGNSA. With V trimmed by 3 bases and J by 6 bases, 4 bases remained unmatched. The CDR3 spans 15 residues. The CDR3 DNA is TGTGCCAGCAGCTTTAGCGGGAGGGCTGGAAACATTCAGTACTTC. It translates to CASSFSGRAGNIQYF. The variable domain in full, with the rest retrieved from reference TRBV7-2 and TRBJ2-4, is GAGVSQSPSNKVTEKGKDVELRCDPISGHTALYWYRQSLGQGLEFLIYFQGNSAPDKSGLPSDRFSAERTGGSVSTLTIQRTQQEDSAVYLCASSFSGRAGNIQYFGAGTRLSVL.

Notes on this clone: An end of the junction does not agree with germline; a read error may underlie this. Other DNA sequences of this sample code for an identical CDR3. The genes are TRBV28 and TRBJ2-1; D remains ambiguous. This CDR3 is built from 11 residues. The V gene's germline CDR1 is MDHEN and CDR2 SYDVKM. CDR3 protein: CASSLWNEQFF. The CDR3 coding sequence is TGTGCCAGCAGTCTATGGAATGAGCAGTTCTTC.

The V call is TRBV5-1, the J call TRBJ1-3; TRBD1 matches at 8 bases. This CDR3 region has 16 residues. The junction had 5 bases not matched to a gene; V was cut back by 0 bases and J by 3 bases. Germline assignment: CDR1 SGHRS and CDR2 YFSETQ. CDR3 nucleotide sequence: TGCGCCAGCAGCTTGGGTCCGACAGGGGATGGAAACACCATATATTTT. Translating it yields CASSLGPTGDGNTIYF.

This clone was detected only once. The rearrangement links TRBV18 to TRBJ1-5; maybe TRBD1 (5 bases). Trimming stripped 1 base from V and 5 bases from J, with 6 bases between. Germline loops: CDR1 KGHSH, CDR2 LQKENI. This CDR3 is built from 13 residues. The CDR3 nucleotides read TGTGCCAGCTCACCACAGGGGCATCAGCCCCAGCATTTT. Its protein is CASSPQGHQPQHF.

The chain joins TRBV6-6 to TRBJ2-5, with TRBD1 identical over 9 bases. Trimming took 6 bases from V and 7 from J; bases not matched to a gene: 9. The CDR3 has 14 residues. Per germline, CDR1 MNHNY and CDR2 SVGAGI (reference sequence). The CDR3 nucleotides read TGTGCCAGCAGACCTACAGGGGGCTCGGTGACCCAGTACTTC. Its translation: CASRPTGGSVTQYF.

J is TRBJ2-6 and V is TRBV7-3; a possible D gene is TRBD1 (6 bases). The germline V gene encodes CDR1 SGHTA and CDR2 FQGTGA. Trimming cost V 5 bases and J 0 bases, with 20 bases left between them. This CDR3 comprises 19 residues. The CDR3 region has the DNA TGTGCCAGCAGCAATTTGGGACACCGACCCCTCTCTGGGGCCAACGTCCTGACTTTC. It is translated as CASSNLGHRPLSGANVLTF.

This rearrangement joins TRBV7-2 to TRBJ1-1, with D possibly TRBD1 on 5 matching bases. Per the germline V gene, CDR1 is SGHTA and CDR2 is FQGNSA. V lost 3 bases and J lost 1, with 12 bases in between. The CDR3 runs 15 residues. CDR3 DNA sequence: TGTGCCAGCAGCTTCGGGGGTTTCAGGAACACTGAAGCTTTCTTT. Amino acids: CASSFGGFRNTEAFF.

As to this clone: Additional DNA sequences in this sample encode the identical CDR3. This chain links TRBV6-1 with TRBJ2-7; possibly TRBD1 for D (6 bases). The CDR3 loop spans 14 amino acids. Germline assignment: CDR1 MNHNS and CDR2 SASEGT. Between the trimmed V and J ends, which lost 3 bases and 1 base, there was a span of 10 bases. The CDR3: CASSDSGQSYEQYF. DNA for the CDR3: TGTGCCAGCAGTGACTCAGGACAGTCCTACGAGCAGTACTTC.

V usage is TRBV6-6 and J usage is TRBJ1-2, with 12 bases aligning to TRBD1. Germline trimming cut 6 bases from V and 6 bases from J; bases unmatched to any gene: 8. This CDR3 has 15 amino acids. Germline V gene sequence: CDR1 MNHNY, CDR2 SVGAGI (reference sequence). The CDR3 DNA reads TGTGCCAGCAGCCGGGGACAGGGGGCTGACAATGGCTACACCTTC. Protein product: CASSRGQGADNGYTF.

This chain connects TRBV5-1 to TRBJ2-1, with D perhaps TRBD2 (5 bases). CDR1 SGHRS and CDR2 YFSETQ come from the germline V gene. CDR3 length equals 15 residues. Trimming took off 7 bases at V and 0 bases at J, with 14 bases between the two ends. The chain's CDR3 is CASVEGGSSYNEQFF. CDR3 DNA: TGCGCCAGCGTCGAGGGCGGCAGCTCCTACAATGAGCAGTTCTTC.

Only one count was recorded for this clone. The chain recombines TRBV7-3 with TRBJ1-2, with TRBD1 as a possible D gene (6 bases). V was shortened by 0 bases and J by 8 bases, with 10 bases between the two germline ends. The CDR3 loop spans 13 amino acids. Germline lookup yields CDR1 SGHTA and CDR2 FQGTGA. The CDR3 loop reads CASSLTGQTGYTF. For the CDR3, the DNA is TGTGCCAGCAGCTTAACCGGACAGACCGGCTACACCTTC.

This chain connects TRBV7-2 to TRBJ2-3; D could derive from TRBD1 or TRBD2 (5 bases each). The CDR3 totals 16 residues. V shed 1 base and J shed 2 bases, with 13 bases lying between them. The germline V gene has CDR1 SGHTA and CDR2 FQGNSA. The chain's CDR3 is CASSLVGGTNTDTQYF. DNA for the CDR3: TGTGCCAGCAGCTTAGTGGGTGGGACGAACACAGATACGCAGTATTTT.

This chain joins TRBV18 and TRBJ2-1, with 11 bases aligning to TRBD2. CDR3 size: 18 residues. J gave up 7 bases and V 8 bases, and 19 bases lay outside the gene matches. Per the germline V gene, CDR1 is KGHSH and CDR2 is LQKENI. In DNA, the CDR3 is TGTGCCAGCATGGACGATAGCGGGAGGGCCTCGGCTAGAAATGAGCAGTTCTTC. Encoded protein: CASMDDSGRASARNEQFF.

This chain links TRBV5-1 with TRBJ2-2; TRBD2 might be the D (6 bases). The length of the CDR3 is 16 residues. Germline V lookup: CDR1 SGHRS, CDR2 YFSETQ. V dropped 4 bases and J dropped 2 bases, with 15 bases sitting between them. CDR3 protein: CASSPMNGGNTGELFF. CDR3 bases: TGCGCCAGCAGCCCCATGAACGGGGGAAACACCGGGGAGCTGTTTTTT. The complete variable domain, with remaining parts taken from reference TRBV5-1 and TRBJ2-2, reads KAGVTQTPRYLIKTRGQQVTLSCSPISGHRSVSWYQQTPGQGLQFLFEYFSETQRNKGNFPGRFSGRQFSNSRSEMNVSTLELGDSALYLCASSPMNGGNTGELFFGEGSRLTVL.

A single count supports this clone. The chain recombines TRBV29-1 with TRBJ1-1; TRBD1 matches 9 bases. The V gene's germline CDR1 is SQVTM and CDR2 ANQGSEA. This CDR3 has 14 amino acids. V shed 2 bases, J shed 5 bases, and the junction held 6 bases outside the gene matches. The CDR3 sequence is CSVENRGLRTEAFF. The CDR3 nucleotides read TGCAGCGTTGAAAACAGGGGGCTGAGGACTGAAGCTTTCTTT. Drawing the rest from reference TRBV29-1 and TRBJ1-1, the complete variable domain is SAVISQKPSRDICQRGTSLTIQCQVDSQVTMMFWYRQQPGQSLTLIATANQGSEATYESGFVIDKFPISRPNLTFSTLTVSNMSPEDSSIYLCSVENRGLRTEAFFGQGTRLTVV.

This clone appeared a single time. The sample has other DNA sequences that encode this CDR3 too. The chain combines TRBV5-1 with TRBJ2-3; 7 nucleotides agree with TRBD2. In germline, CDR1 is SGHRS, CDR2 YFSETQ. With 4 bases clipped from V and 6 bases from J, the junction kept 8 bases outside the gene matches. This CDR3 has 14 amino acids. The CDR3: CASSPGLVTDTQYF. The CDR3 DNA follows: TGCGCCAGCAGCCCCGGACTAGTAACGGATACGCAGTATTTT.

The chain combines TRBV5-1 with TRBJ2-5; D remains unclear. V was trimmed by 2 bases and J by 5 bases, leaving 13 bases between them. This CDR3 region has 14 residues. Per germline, CDR1 SGHRS and CDR2 YFSETQ. CDR3 region: CASSFGDESETQYF. CDR3 coding DNA: TGCGCCAGCAGCTTCGGTGACGAATCGGAGACCCAGTACTTC.

Regarding this clone: The junction departs from germline at one end; a sequencing error may be responsible. The chain combines TRBV5-4 with TRBJ1-2; the D is unclear. The CDR3 covers 12 residues. Germline CDR1 and CDR2: SGHNT and YYREEE (reference sequence). In DNA form, the CDR3 reads TGTGCCAGCAGCTCGGACCGCGGCCCGAACCTCTTC. Protein: CASSSDRGPNLF.

The chain is built from TRBV29-1 and TRBJ1-2; weak D call: TRBD1 (5 bases). V dropped 6 bases and J dropped 4 bases, with 15 bases sitting between them. CDR3 length: 13 amino acids. Germline CDR1 and CDR2: SQVTM and ANQGSEA. The CDR3 here is CSVLTAGTYGYTF. CDR3 DNA sequence: TGCAGCGTCCTGACGGCGGGGACCTATGGCTACACCTTC.

This chain joins TRBV21-1 and TRBJ2-1; TRBD1, the D gene given by the table, was not confirmed from the DNA. TRBV21-1 is an annotated pseudogene. The CDR3 spans 15 residues. The CDR3 loop reads CASPYGVVGDNEQFF. CDR3 sequence (DNA): TGTGCCAGCCCCTACGGCGTAGTGGGCGACAATGAGCAGTTCTTC.

The chain has TRBV28 and TRBJ2-3; D call uncertain. Germline V gene sequence: CDR1 MDHEN, CDR2 SYDVKM. CDR3 length: 13 residues. V dropped 6 bases and J dropped 5 bases, with 12 bases sitting between them. In DNA, the CDR3 is TGTGCCAGCAGCCTCCCGGAGCTAGATACGCAGTATTTT. This sequence encodes CASSLPELDTQYF.

V is TRBV5-4 and J is TRBJ2-7; D may be TRBD1 or TRBD2 (6 bases each). The V end lost 0 bases, the J end lost 0 bases, and 13 bases lay between the germline ends. This CDR3 region has 16 residues. The germline V gene has CDR1 SGHNT and CDR2 YYREEE (reference sequence). The CDR3 loop reads CASSLGSGASSYEQYF. DNA for the CDR3: TGTGCCAGCAGCTTGGGTTCGGGGGCTAGCTCCTACGAGCAGTACTTC.

DNA of the CDR3: TGTGCCAGCAGTGCTTTCGGGACCCAGTACTTC. Residues: CASSAFGTQYF. The V and J genes are TRBV6-1 and TRBJ2-5; D gene ambiguous. V was shortened by 4 bases and J by 7 bases, with 7 bases between the two germline ends. The CDR3 totals 11 residues. The germline gives CDR1 MNHNS, CDR2 SASEGT.

CDR3 residues: CASGREDQPQHF. CDR3 sequence (DNA): TGTGCCAGCGGAAGGGAGGATCAGCCCCAGCATTTT. This sequence joins TRBV2 and TRBJ1-5; D remains ambiguous. V shed 8 bases and J shed 5 bases, with 10 bases lying between them. The CDR3 extends over 12 amino acids. Germline V gene sequence: CDR1 SNHLY, CDR2 FYNNEI.